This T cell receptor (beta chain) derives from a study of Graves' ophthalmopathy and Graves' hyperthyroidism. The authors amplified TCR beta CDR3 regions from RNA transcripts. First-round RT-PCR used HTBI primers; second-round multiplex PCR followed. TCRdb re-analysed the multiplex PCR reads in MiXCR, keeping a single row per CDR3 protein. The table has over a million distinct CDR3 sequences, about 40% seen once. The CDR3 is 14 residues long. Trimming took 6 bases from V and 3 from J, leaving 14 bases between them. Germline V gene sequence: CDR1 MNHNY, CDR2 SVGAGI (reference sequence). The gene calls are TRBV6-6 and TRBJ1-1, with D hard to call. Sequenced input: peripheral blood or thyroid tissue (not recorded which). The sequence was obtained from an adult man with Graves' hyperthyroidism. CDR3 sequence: CASRPGSLDTEAFF. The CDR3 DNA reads TGTGCCAGCAGACCCGGGAGTTTGGACACTGAAGCTTTCTTT.